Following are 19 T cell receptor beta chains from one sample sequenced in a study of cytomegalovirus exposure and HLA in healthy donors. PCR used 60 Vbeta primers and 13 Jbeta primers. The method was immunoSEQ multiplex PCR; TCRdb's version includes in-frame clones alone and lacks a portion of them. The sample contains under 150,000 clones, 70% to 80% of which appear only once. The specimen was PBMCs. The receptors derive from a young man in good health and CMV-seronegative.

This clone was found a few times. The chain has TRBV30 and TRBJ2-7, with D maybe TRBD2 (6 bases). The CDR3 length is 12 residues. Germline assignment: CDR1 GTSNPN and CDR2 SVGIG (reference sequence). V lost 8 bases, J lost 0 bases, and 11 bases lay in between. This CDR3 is CALGLISYEQYF. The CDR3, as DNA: TGTGCCCTGGGACTTATCTCCTACGAGCAGTACTTC.

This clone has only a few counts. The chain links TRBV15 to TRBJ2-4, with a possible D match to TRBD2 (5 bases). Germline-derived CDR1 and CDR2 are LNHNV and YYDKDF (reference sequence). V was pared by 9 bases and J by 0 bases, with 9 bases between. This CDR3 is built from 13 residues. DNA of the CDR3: TGTGCCACTTCCGGGGTAGCCAAAAACATTCAGTACTTC. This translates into CATSGVAKNIQYF.

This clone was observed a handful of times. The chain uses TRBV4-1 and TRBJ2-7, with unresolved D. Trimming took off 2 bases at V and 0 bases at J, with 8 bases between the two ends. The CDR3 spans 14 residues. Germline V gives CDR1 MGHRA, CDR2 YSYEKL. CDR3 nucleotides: TGCGCCAGCAGCCAACCGAAGAGCTCCTACGAGCAGTACTTC. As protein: CASSQPKSSYEQYF.

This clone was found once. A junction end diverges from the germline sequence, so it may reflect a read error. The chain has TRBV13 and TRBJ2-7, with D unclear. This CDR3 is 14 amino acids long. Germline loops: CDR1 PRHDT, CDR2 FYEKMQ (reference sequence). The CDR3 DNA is TGTGCCAGCGGCTTAGATGGAGCTGGGTACGAGCAGTACTTC. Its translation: CASGLDGAGYEQYF.

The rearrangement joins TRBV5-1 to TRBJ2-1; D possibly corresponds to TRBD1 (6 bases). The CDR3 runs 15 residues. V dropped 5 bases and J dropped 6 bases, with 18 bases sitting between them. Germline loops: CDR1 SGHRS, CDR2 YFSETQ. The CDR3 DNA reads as TGCGCCAGCAGTTCCGGGACAAAGATCTCCAATGAGCAGTTCTTC. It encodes CASSSGTKISNEQFF.

CDR3 loop: CASSLDAAGVNTEAFF. Written as DNA, the CDR3 is TGCGCCAGCAGCTTGGACGCGGCGGGGGTGAACACTGAAGCTTTCTTT. The chain links TRBV5-1 to TRBJ1-1; weak D call: TRBD1 (5 bases). Germline loops: CDR1 SGHRS, CDR2 YFSETQ. Trimming pared 0 bases from V and 0 bases from J, leaving 12 bases between. This CDR3 region has 16 residues.

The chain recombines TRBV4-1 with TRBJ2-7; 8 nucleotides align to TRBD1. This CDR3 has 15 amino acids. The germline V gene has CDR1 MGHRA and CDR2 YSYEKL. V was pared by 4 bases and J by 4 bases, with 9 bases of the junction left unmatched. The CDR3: CASSLHRGLEYEQYF. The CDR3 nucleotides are TGCGCCAGCAGCCTCCACAGGGGGTTGGAGTACGAGCAGTACTTC.

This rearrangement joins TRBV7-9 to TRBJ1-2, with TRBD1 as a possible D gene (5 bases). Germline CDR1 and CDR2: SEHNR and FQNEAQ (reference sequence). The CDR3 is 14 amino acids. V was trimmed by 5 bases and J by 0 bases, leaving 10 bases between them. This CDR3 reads CASSILTANYGYTF. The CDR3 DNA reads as TGTGCCAGCAGCATATTGACAGCTAACTATGGCTACACCTTC.

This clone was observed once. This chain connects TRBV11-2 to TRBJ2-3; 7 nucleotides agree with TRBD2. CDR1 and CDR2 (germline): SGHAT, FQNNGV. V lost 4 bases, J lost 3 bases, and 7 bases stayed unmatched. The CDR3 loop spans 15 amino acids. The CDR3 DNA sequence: TGTGCCAGCAGCTATGCGGGAGAGTTTACAGATACGCAGTATTTT. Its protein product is CASSYAGEFTDTQYF.

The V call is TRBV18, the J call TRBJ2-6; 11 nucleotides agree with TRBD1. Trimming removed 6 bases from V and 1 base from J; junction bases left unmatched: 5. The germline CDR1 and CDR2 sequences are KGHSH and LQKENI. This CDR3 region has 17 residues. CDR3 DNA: TGTGCCAGCTCGATTGGACAGGGGGCGTCTGGGGCCAACGTCCTGACTTTC. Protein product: CASSIGQGASGANVLTF.

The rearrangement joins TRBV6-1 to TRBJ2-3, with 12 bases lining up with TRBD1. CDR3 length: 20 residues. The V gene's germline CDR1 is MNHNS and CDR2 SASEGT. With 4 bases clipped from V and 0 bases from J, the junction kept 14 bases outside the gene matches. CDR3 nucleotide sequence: TGTGCCAGCAGTGGGCCACCGGGACAGGGGGCGCATTTCAGCACAGATACGCAGTATTTT. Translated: CASSGPPGQGAHFSTDTQYF.

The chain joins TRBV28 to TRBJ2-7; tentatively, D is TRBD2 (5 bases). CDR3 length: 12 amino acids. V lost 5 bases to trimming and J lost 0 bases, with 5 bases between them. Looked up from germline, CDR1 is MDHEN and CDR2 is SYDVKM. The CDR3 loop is CASSGSSYEQYF. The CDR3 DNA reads TGTGCCAGCAGTGGGAGCTCCTACGAGCAGTACTTC.

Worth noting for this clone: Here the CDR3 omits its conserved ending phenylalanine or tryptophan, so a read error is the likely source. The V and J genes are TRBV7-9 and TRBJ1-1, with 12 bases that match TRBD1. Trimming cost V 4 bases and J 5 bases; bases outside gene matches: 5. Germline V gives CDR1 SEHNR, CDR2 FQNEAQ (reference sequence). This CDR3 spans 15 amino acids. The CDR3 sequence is CASSWDRGLGTEAFL. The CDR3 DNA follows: TGTGCCAGCAGCTGGGACAGGGGGCTAGGGACTGAAGCTTTCCTT.

CDR3 residues: CASSLLPPREQFF. CDR3 coding DNA: TGTGCCAGCAGTTTATTACCCCCGAGGGAGCAGTTCTTC. The rearrangement uses TRBV27 and TRBJ2-1, with D unresolved. Germline CDR1 is MNHEY and CDR2 is SMNVEV (reference sequence). This CDR3 region has 13 residues. V was pared by 1 base and J by 10 bases, with 11 bases between.

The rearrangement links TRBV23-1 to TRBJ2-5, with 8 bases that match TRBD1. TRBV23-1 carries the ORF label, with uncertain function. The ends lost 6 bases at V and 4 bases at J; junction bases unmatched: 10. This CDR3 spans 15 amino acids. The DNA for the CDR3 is TGCGCCAGCAGACTTGGACAGGGTCGAGGAGAGACCCAGTACTTC. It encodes CASRLGQGRGETQYF.

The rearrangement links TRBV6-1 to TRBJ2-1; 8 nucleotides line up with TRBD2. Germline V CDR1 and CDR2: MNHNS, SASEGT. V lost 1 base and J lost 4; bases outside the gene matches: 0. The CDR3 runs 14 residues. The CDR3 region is CASSEVAGYNEQFF. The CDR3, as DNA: TGTGCCAGCAGTGAAGTAGCGGGGTACAATGAGCAGTTCTTC.

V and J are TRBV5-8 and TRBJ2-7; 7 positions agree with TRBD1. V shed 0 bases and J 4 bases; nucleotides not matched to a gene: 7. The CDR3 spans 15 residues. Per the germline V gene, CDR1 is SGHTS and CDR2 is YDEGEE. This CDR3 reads CASSLGRGRSYEQYF. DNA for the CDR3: TGTGCCAGCAGCTTGGGTAGGGGGCGGTCGTACGAGCAGTACTTC.

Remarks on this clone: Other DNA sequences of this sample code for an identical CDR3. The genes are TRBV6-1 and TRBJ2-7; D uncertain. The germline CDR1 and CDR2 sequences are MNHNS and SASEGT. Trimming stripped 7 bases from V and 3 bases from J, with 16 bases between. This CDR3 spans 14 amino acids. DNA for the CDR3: TGTGCCAGCAAGAACTCTCCACCCCGCTACGAGCAGTACTTC. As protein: CASKNSPPRYEQYF.

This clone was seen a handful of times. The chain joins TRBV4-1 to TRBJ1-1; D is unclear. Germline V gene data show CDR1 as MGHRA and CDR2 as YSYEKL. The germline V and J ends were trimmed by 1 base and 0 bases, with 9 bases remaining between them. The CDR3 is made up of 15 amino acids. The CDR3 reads CASSQGGGVNTEAFF. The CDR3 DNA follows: TGCGCCAGCAGCCAAGGTGGAGGAGTGAACACTGAAGCTTTCTTT.